The 22 T cell receptor beta chains given below trace back to one sample, sequenced in a study of cytomegalovirus exposure and HLA in healthy donors. A multiplex PCR was run with 60 Vbeta primers and 13 Jbeta primers. Libraries were prepared by immunoSEQ multiplex PCR; TCRdb keeps only in-frame clonotypes and omits some of them. The table records around 100,000 clones, 74% of them present only once. Material for sequencing was PBMCs. Source of these receptors: a man in his fifties or sixties in good health and CMV-seropositive.

This clone showed up just a few times. J is TRBJ2-5 and V is TRBV4-1, with a possible D match to TRBD2 (7 bases). V shed 0 bases and J shed 2 bases, with 16 bases lying between them. The CDR3 spans 17 residues. The germline gives CDR1 MGHRA, CDR2 YSYEKL. CDR3 in DNA: TGCGCCAGCAGCCAAGATAGGGGGGGTGCGGTACAAGAGACCCAGTACTTC. Its translation: CASSQDRGGAVQETQYF.

This clone was detected a few times. The rearrangement joins TRBV28 to TRBJ1-1; 7 positions match TRBD1. The CDR3 runs 13 residues. Trimming cost V 1 base and J 4 bases; bases outside gene matches: 0. Germline V gene data show CDR1 as MDHEN and CDR2 as SYDVKM. This CDR3 reads CASSLYRGTEAFF. The CDR3 DNA reads as TGTGCCAGCAGTTTATACAGGGGCACTGAAGCTTTCTTT.

The CDR3 DNA reads as TGTGCCAGCCGAACGGGAGGGGCAGATACGCAGTATTTT. Amino acid sequence: CASRTGGADTQYF. This chain links TRBV2 with TRBJ2-3; 8 nucleotides match TRBD2. Germline assignment: CDR1 SNHLY and CDR2 FYNNEI. V dropped 8 bases and J dropped 4; count of bases not matched to a gene: 5. There are 13 residues in the CDR3.

This chain joins TRBV30 and TRBJ2-5; tentatively, D is TRBD2 (6 bases). Judging by the DNA end, TRBJ2-7 fits better; the J call may be wrong. Germline CDR1 GTSNPN, CDR2 SVGIG (reference sequence). CDR3 size: 13 residues. The DNA for the CDR3 is TGTGCCTGGAGTGTCGTTGGAGGGTACGAGCAGTACTTC. Translation: CAWSVVGGYEQYF.

This chain uses TRBV7-9 with TRBJ2-1; the match to TRBD2 covers 7 bases. The germline gives CDR1 SEHNR, CDR2 FQNEAQ (reference sequence). Losses at the gene ends were 8 bases for V and 4 bases for J; bases not matched to a gene: 8. The CDR3 contains 14 residues. Written as DNA, the CDR3 is TGTGCCAGCCTTGCTAGCGGTTATTACAATGAGCAGTTCTTC. Amino acids: CASLASGYYNEQFF.

V is TRBV30 and J is TRBJ1-1, with D possibly matching TRBD1 (6 bases). The V gene's germline CDR1 is GTSNPN and CDR2 SVGIG (reference sequence). The V end was cut by 3 bases, the J end by 3 bases, with 11 bases between. This CDR3 region has 13 residues. The CDR3 spells CAWRATGYTEAFF. The CDR3 nucleotides are TGTGCCTGGAGGGCGACAGGTTACACTGAAGCTTTCTTT.

The chain joins TRBV7-9 to TRBJ2-3; the D gene is possibly TRBD2 (5 bases). The CDR3 loop spans 16 amino acids. Trimming shortened V by 6 bases and J by 4 bases, and 20 bases separated the two germline ends. Looked up from germline, CDR1 is SEHNR and CDR2 is FQNEAQ (reference sequence). The CDR3 spells CASRLAGPTVPDTQYF. The CDR3 coding sequence is TGTGCCAGCAGACTCGCGGGCCCCACGGTGCCAGATACGCAGTATTTT.

V usage is TRBV7-2 and J usage is TRBJ2-3, with 11 nucleotides matching TRBD2. The CDR3 has 16 amino acids. Unmatched junction bases numbered 5, after V lost 5 bases and J lost 1 base. Germline CDR1 is SGHTA and CDR2 is FQGNSA. The CDR3 bases are TGTGCCAGCAGCCTTCAGGGACTAGCGGGCACAGATACGCAGTATTTT. This encodes CASSLQGLAGTDTQYF. The full variable domain, with the rest looked up from reference TRBV7-2 and TRBJ2-3, is GAGVSQSPSNKVTEKGKDVELRCDPISGHTALYWYRQSLGQGLEFLIYFQGNSAPDKSGLPSDRFSAERTGGSVSTLTIQRTQQEDSAVYLCASSLQGLAGTDTQYFGPGTRLTVL.

The J gene is TRBJ2-5, the V gene TRBV5-4; TRBD1 might be the D (6 bases). This CDR3 is 15 amino acids long. Germline V gene lookup returns CDR1 SGHNT and CDR2 YYREEE (reference sequence). Trimming stripped 2 bases from V and 0 bases from J, with 11 bases between. This chain's CDR3 is CASSLRTAYQETQYF. DNA for the CDR3: TGTGCCAGCAGCTTACGGACAGCGTACCAAGAGACCCAGTACTTC. The variable domain in full, with the rest retrieved from reference TRBV5-4 and TRBJ2-5, is ETGVTQSPTHLIKTRGQQVTLRCSSQSGHNTVSWYQQALGQGPQFIFQYYREEENGRGNFPPRFSGLQFPNYSSELNVNALELDDSALYLCASSLRTAYQETQYFGPGTRLLVL.

The V call is TRBV9, the J call TRBJ2-5; TRBD2 agrees at 13 bases. The CDR3 consists of 18 residues. With V trimmed by 2 bases and J by 1 base, 8 bases remained unmatched. From germline, CDR1 is SGDLS and CDR2 YYNGEE. The DNA of the CDR3 is TGTGCCAGCAGCGTCGGACTAGCGGGAGCACCCAGCCAAGAGACCCAGTACTTC. Translated, it gives CASSVGLAGAPSQETQYF.

J is TRBJ1-2 and V is TRBV19; 7 bases are shared with TRBD1. The V segment lost 3 bases and the J segment 4 bases; nucleotides outside the gene matches: 8. Germline values: CDR1 LNHDA, CDR2 SQIVND (reference sequence). This CDR3 is 15 amino acids long. The CDR3 reads CASSMGRGTVYGYTF. The CDR3 DNA follows: TGTGCCAGTAGTATGGGCAGGGGGACCGTCTATGGCTACACCTTC.

This clone was detected only once. The chain couples TRBV5-1 to TRBJ1-1; D unresolved. Trimming shortened V by 2 bases and J by 3 bases, and 8 bases separated the two germline ends. Germline values: CDR1 SGHRS, CDR2 YFSETQ. The CDR3 is 13 residues long. CDR3: CASSFSQDTEAFF. CDR3 in DNA: TGCGCCAGCAGCTTCAGCCAGGACACTGAAGCTTTCTTT.

The chain recombines TRBV7-3 with TRBJ2-2; perhaps TRBD2 as D (6 bases). From germline, CDR1 is SGHTA and CDR2 FQGTGA. The V end lost 5 bases, the J end lost 2 bases, and 18 bases lay between the germline ends. The CDR3 is made up of 17 amino acids. This chain's CDR3 is CASSPTLNSGNTGELFF. Here the CDR3 DNA reads TGTGCCAGCAGCCCTACTCTGAATAGCGGAAACACCGGGGAGCTGTTTTTT.

V gene TRBV5-1 combines with J gene TRBJ1-3; D possibly corresponds to TRBD1 (5 bases). The ends were cut back, 2 bases at V and 2 bases at J, with 11 bases in the middle. Per germline, CDR1 SGHRS and CDR2 YFSETQ. There are 15 residues in the CDR3. Written as DNA, the CDR3 is TGCGCCAGCAGCTTTTTCCAGGGCGCTGGAAACACCATATATTTT. This sequence encodes CASSFFQGAGNTIYF.

This clone was recorded only once. This chain uses TRBV7-6 with TRBJ2-1; 9 bases align to TRBD1. The germline V gene has CDR1 SGHVS and CDR2 FNYEAQ. V gave up 0 bases and J gave up 8 bases; unmatched junction bases: 8. This CDR3 spans 16 amino acids. CDR3 coding DNA: TGTGCCAGCAGCTTAGCGGCGGGACAGGGTCGCGATGAGCAGTTCTTC. Protein: CASSLAAGQGRDEQFF.

The chain couples TRBV7-2 to TRBJ2-3; 9 positions match TRBD2. From germline, CDR1 is SGHTA and CDR2 FQGNSA. The CDR3 runs to 16 residues. The ends lost 2 bases at V and 7 bases at J; junction bases unmatched: 10. CDR3 region: CASSLRRAGGPYTQYF. CDR3 nucleotides: TGTGCCAGCAGCTTACGTAGAGCGGGGGGTCCCTATACGCAGTATTTT.

This chain connects TRBV30 to TRBJ2-3; 10 positions agree with TRBD2. V shed 4 bases and J 3 bases; nucleotides not matched to a gene: 1. This CDR3 comprises 13 residues. The V gene's germline CDR1 is GTSNPN and CDR2 SVGIG (reference sequence). The CDR3 loop reads CAWKLAGTDTQYF. In DNA, the CDR3 is TGTGCCTGGAAACTAGCGGGAACAGATACGCAGTATTTT.

CDR3 sequence: CATQRGQAGTGELFF. In DNA, the CDR3 is TGTGCCACCCAGCGGGGACAGGCTGGCACCGGGGAGCTGTTTTTT. The chain has TRBV6-1 and TRBJ2-2; tentatively, D is TRBD1 (8 bases). Germline CDR1 is MNHNS and CDR2 is SASEGT. Trimming left V 10 bases short and J 4 bases short, with 19 bases between. The CDR3 extends over 15 amino acids.

This clone was counted only a few times. The chain joins TRBV7-2 to TRBJ2-1; 13 bases agree with TRBD2. V was clipped by 5 bases and J by 11 bases; unmatched bases: 6. Looked up from germline, CDR1 is SGHTA and CDR2 is FQGNSA. CDR3 length: 14 residues. The DNA of the CDR3 is TGTGCCAGCAGCGCGCCGGGACTAGCGGGAAAGCAGTTCTTC. Encoded protein: CASSAPGLAGKQFF.

The chain combines TRBV10-3 with TRBJ2-7; D gene ambiguous. Germline assignment: CDR1 ENHRY and CDR2 SYGVKD. V lost 6 bases to trimming and J lost 4 bases, with 10 bases between them. The CDR3 runs 12 residues. CDR3 bases: TGTGCCATCAGGACACAAGAATACGAGCAGTACTTC. This codes for CAIRTQEYEQYF.

The genes are TRBV6-4 and TRBJ2-1; 8 positions match TRBD1. The CDR3 totals 16 residues. Trimming took 6 bases from V and 2 from J; bases not matched to a gene: 9. CDR1 is MRHNA, CDR2 SNTAGT, per germline. CDR3 region: CASSARQGRTYNEQFF. The CDR3 DNA sequence: TGTGCCAGCAGCGCTAGACAGGGGCGGACCTACAATGAGCAGTTCTTC.

This sequence joins TRBV5-1 and TRBJ1-1; D is ambiguous. V lost 0 bases, J lost 2 bases, and 8 bases lay in between. This CDR3 has 14 residues. Germline loops: CDR1 SGHRS, CDR2 YFSETQ. Here the CDR3 reads CASSLEQPNTEAFF. The CDR3 DNA follows: TGCGCCAGCAGCTTGGAACAGCCAAACACTGAAGCTTTCTTT.